Each of the 12 T cell receptor beta chains below was sequenced from the same sample in a study of blood T cell repertoires in COVID-19. Data came from immunoSEQ multiplex PCR; TCRdb stores just in-frame clones and leaves some out. The sample records approximately 22,000 clones, about 90% being singletons. Sequenced sample: peripheral blood. The receptors shown here come from a human donor in a cohort sampled during active COVID-19.

The V gene is TRBV5-4, the J gene TRBJ1-2; D is perhaps TRBD1 (5 bases). CDR3 size: 14 residues. Germline V lookup: CDR1 SGHNT, CDR2 YYREEE (reference sequence). V was cut by 0 bases and J by 1 base, with 7 bases left in between. The CDR3 region is CASSLGQINYGYTF. CDR3 nucleotide sequence: TGTGCCAGCAGCTTGGGACAGATTAACTATGGCTACACCTTC.

The chain couples TRBV18 to TRBJ2-7; 13 bases are shared with TRBD2. Germline-derived CDR1 and CDR2 are KGHSH and LQKENI. V dropped 4 bases and J dropped 6; count of bases not matched to a gene: 6. The CDR3 is made up of 15 amino acids. CDR3 DNA: TGTGCCAGCTCACGAGGACTAGCGGGAGAGGTCGAGCAGTACTTC. It yields the protein CASSRGLAGEVEQYF.

The chain couples TRBV5-4 to TRBJ2-1, with D tentatively TRBD2 (6 bases). V was cut by 1 base and J by 6 bases, with 14 bases left in between. Germline-derived CDR1 and CDR2 are SGHNT and YYREEE (reference sequence). CDR3 length equals 15 residues. The CDR3 sequence: CASSLRLGKFNEQFF. CDR3 DNA: TGTGCCAGCAGCTTGAGACTAGGAAAGTTCAATGAGCAGTTCTTC.

The V gene is TRBV10-2, the J gene TRBJ2-1; D might be TRBD2 (5 bases). This CDR3 region has 13 residues. V lost 3 bases, J lost 8 bases, and 11 bases lay in between. From germline, CDR1 is WSHSY and CDR2 SAAADI. The CDR3 DNA reads as TGCGCCAGCAGTGATGCTAGCAGAGATGAGCAGTTCTTC. Amino acids: CASSDASRDEQFF.

This chain connects TRBV6-4 to TRBJ2-2, with a possible D match to TRBD2 (6 bases). CDR1 and CDR2 (germline): MRHNA, SNTAGT. The CDR3 spans 13 residues. Trimming took off 4 bases at V and 6 bases at J, with 9 bases between the two ends. In nucleotides, the CDR3 is TGTGCCAGCAGTGCGGGAGTTCCCGGGGAGCTGTTTTTT. It translates to CASSAGVPGELFF.

The gene calls are TRBV28 and TRBJ1-3, with D maybe TRBD1 (6 bases). In germline, CDR1 is MDHEN, CDR2 SYDVKM. V shed 5 bases and J shed 1 base, with 12 bases lying between them. The CDR3 runs to 15 residues. CDR3 DNA: TGTGCCAGCAGTGTACAGGGTAATTCTGGAAACACCATATATTTT. Encoded protein: CASSVQGNSGNTIYF.

The V and J genes are TRBV5-1 and TRBJ2-5; 14 bases map to TRBD2. Germline-derived CDR1 and CDR2 are SGHRS and YFSETQ. This CDR3 contains 15 residues. V lost 5 bases, J lost 5 bases, and 5 bases stayed unmatched. CDR3 sequence reads: CASRPGTSGSETQYF. The DNA for the CDR3 is TGCGCCAGCAGGCCCGGGACTAGCGGGAGTGAGACCCAGTACTTC.

V usage is TRBV5-1 and J usage is TRBJ2-7, with a weak D call TRBD2 (7 bases). The CDR3 runs 16 residues. Deletions cut 4 bases from V and 5 bases from J, with 22 bases between. The germline CDR1 and CDR2 sequences are SGHRS and YFSETQ. The CDR3, as DNA: TGCGCCAGCAGCAAGACAGGACTAGTCGATGGGAACGAGCAGTACTTC. This codes for CASSKTGLVDGNEQYF. The variable domain in full, with the rest retrieved from reference TRBV5-1 and TRBJ2-7, is KAGVTQTPRYLIKTRGQQVTLSCSPISGHRSVSWYQQTPGQGLQFLFEYFSETQRNKGNFPGRFSGRQFSNSRSEMNVSTLELGDSALYLCASSKTGLVDGNEQYFGPGTRLTVT.

The chain employs TRBV4-1 and TRBJ1-3; 8 nucleotides match TRBD1. Trimming removed 4 bases from V and 3 bases from J; junction bases left unmatched: 5. Germline lookup yields CDR1 MGHRA and CDR2 YSYEKL. The CDR3 loop spans 15 amino acids. The CDR3 DNA reads TGCGCCAGCAGCCTGACAGGGGATATTGGAAACACCATATATTTT. Protein: CASSLTGDIGNTIYF.

The CDR3 nucleotides are TGCAGCGTTGAAGATATGTATGGCTACACCTTC. It translates to CSVEDMYGYTF. The rearrangement joins TRBV29-1 to TRBJ1-2; no definite D call. CDR3 length: 11 amino acids. The V gene's germline CDR1 is SQVTM and CDR2 ANQGSEA. Trimming took 0 bases from V and 5 from J, leaving 4 bases between them.

The rearrangement joins TRBV3-1 (or the pseudogene TRBV3-2) to TRBJ2-7, with 9 bases that match TRBD2. This CDR3 comprises 16 residues. The V segment lost 4 bases and the J segment 2 bases; nucleotides outside the gene matches: 9. The germline CDR1 and CDR2 sequences are LGHDT and YNNKEL (reference sequence). CDR3 sequence: CASSPPNSGRTYEQYF. For the CDR3, the DNA is TGTGCCAGCAGCCCACCCAATAGCGGGAGAACCTACGAGCAGTACTTC.

This chain links TRBV5-1 with TRBJ2-7; TRBD2 matches at 8 bases. The CDR3 contains 15 residues. The junction had 7 bases not matched to a gene; V was cut back by 0 bases and J by 5 bases. Germline CDR1 SGHRS, CDR2 YFSETQ. The CDR3 sequence: CASSLGEAGAHEQYF. CDR3 DNA sequence: TGCGCCAGCAGCTTGGGAGAAGCGGGGGCCCACGAGCAGTACTTC. Complete variable domain (other parts from reference TRBV5-1 and TRBJ2-7): KAGVTQTPRYLIKTRGQQVTLSCSPISGHRSVSWYQQTPGQGLQFLFEYFSETQRNKGNFPGRFSGRQFSNSRSEMNVSTLELGDSALYLCASSLGEAGAHEQYFGPGTRLTVT.